This T cell receptor beta chain derives from a study of regulatory T cells in long-lasting Graves disease. Ten or more counts support this clonotype. CDR3 regions were amplified by Arm-PCR using iRepertoire HTBI primers to build TCR beta libraries. Using its own MiXCR run on the multiplex PCR reads, TCRdb lists one record per CDR3 protein. The data hold roughly 260,000 distinct CDR3 sequences, with about 17% observed a single time. Time point of the sample: newly diagnosed GD, antithyroid drugs for less than 3 months. Making the TCR library involved RNA that had been extracted from PBMCs. V lost 0 bases to trimming and J lost 0 bases, with 15 bases between them. CDR1 is DFQATT, CDR2 SNEGSKA, per germline (reference sequence). The CDR3 spans 16 residues. This sample was also put to use in a study of T cells in Graves' hyperthyroidism and ophthalmopathy. From that report: Diagnosis of hyperthyroidism was new in patients aged 18 to 65, and its duration was under 2 months. Clinical symptoms, serum thyroxine, TRAb, thyroid ultrasound and orbital computed tomography informed diagnoses.

V is TRBV20-1 and J is TRBJ2-7, with D perhaps being TRBD1 or TRBD2 (5 bases each). This sequence originates from a woman in her 30s with Graves disease. This sample comprised peripheral blood mononuclear cells (PBMCs), obtained at new diagnosis, from a patient treated with antithyroid drugs. The CDR3, as DNA: TGCAGTGCTAGAGATGCCGGGACCCGAAGCTCCTACGAGCAGTACTTC. Translation gives CSARDAGTRSSYEQYF.